A single T cell receptor (beta chain) is shown here with its context. Antigen unknown. Sample barcodes and UMIs were carried by the TCR alpha and TCR beta cDNA libraries that 5'RACE generated with constant-segment primers. TCRdb re-derived calls from the 5' RACE reads in MiXCR, one entry per CDR3 protein. The sample includes roughly 170,000 distinct CDR3 sequences, around 18% seen only once; the top ten take about 4%. This entry comes from a study of T-cell memory formation after mild COVID-19. As for the study in general: Most TCR clusters belonged to a single donor. Notes on the study in general: Clones which contracted sat mainly in CM and EM if CD4+, and in EMRA if CD8+. Some SARS-CoV-2-responding clones were already detected in memory before infection.

The sample consisted of PBMCs or a T cell subset sorted from them (not recorded which). This receptor was identified in a young man who had mild COVID-19 (a few samples of this study predate the infection). Cell type and time point are not known.

The CDR3 region is CSAYGTGGQPQHF. The CDR3 region has the DNA TGCAGTGCTTACGGGACAGGGGGGCAGCCCCAGCATTTT. The chain uses TRBV20-1 and TRBJ1-5; 11 bases align to TRBD1. V dropped 5 bases and J dropped 7; count of bases not matched to a gene: 4. The CDR3 runs 13 residues. CDR1 and CDR2 from the germline V gene are DFQATT and SNEGSKA (reference sequence).